A single sample gave rise to the 6 T cell receptor beta chains below, sequenced in a study of tumor-infiltrating lymphocytes in primary liver carcinoma. A primer in the constant region served to generate TCR beta cDNA from 500 ng of total RNA. TCR beta libraries came from three nested multiplex PCR rounds using slightly modified ARM-PCR. The first two PCR rounds used TRBV1-TRBV30 forward primers with a C-beta reverse primer, approximately 11 cycles each. From the multiplex PCR reads, TCRdb called clonotypes with MiXCR, one entry per CDR3 protein. Altogether just under 95,000 distinct CDR3 sequences are present, less than 75% being singletons, with the ten largest covering 27%. Starting material for RNA and DNA co-extraction consisted of roughly 19-31 mg of unsorted bulk tissue. The material sequenced was tumor-adjacent normal liver tissue. Source of these receptors: a man aged 35-49 years with primary liver carcinoma and hepatitis B virus infection.

This clonotype was observed a single time. A much larger clone lies a single base off, so this may be a read error. The chain carries TRBV5-8 and TRBJ1-1; 12 bases line up with TRBD1. CDR1 and CDR2 (germline): SGHTS, YDEGEE. V gave up 1 base and J gave up 0 bases; unmatched junction bases: 7. The CDR3 contains 18 residues. DNA of the CDR3: TGTGCCAGCAGCTTGAAGGGGACAGGGGGCCTCATGAACACTGAAGCTTTCTTT. Protein: CASSLKGTGGLMNTEAFF.

A word on this clonotype: A much larger clone differs from this one at a single base, so this may be a read error. The V call is TRBV30, the J call TRBJ1-3; no definite D call. Germline CDR1 reads GTSNPN; CDR2 reads SVGIG (reference sequence). The CDR3 spans 13 residues. Trimming took 2 bases from V and 2 from J, leaving 7 bases between them. CDR3 sequence: CAWSQDAGNTIYF. Written as DNA, the CDR3 is TGTGCCTGGAGTCAGGATGCTGGAAACACCATATATTTT.

The chain employs TRBV6-5 and TRBJ1-5, with D tentatively TRBD1 (6 bases). V lost 6 bases and J lost 5, with 20 bases in between. Germline CDR1 MNHEY, CDR2 SVGAGI. This CDR3 is 16 amino acids long. CDR3 in amino acids: CASSPMTGSNDQPQHF. DNA of the CDR3: TGTGCCAGCAGCCCTATGACAGGCTCGAACGATCAGCCCCAGCATTTT.

With regard to this clonotype: Germline is not matched at one junction end, which may reflect a read error. This chain links TRBV10-3 with TRBJ2-5, with D tentatively TRBD1 or TRBD2 (5 bases each). The length of the CDR3 is 14 residues. Germline V lookup: CDR1 ENHRY, CDR2 SYGVKD. Written as DNA, the CDR3 is TGTGCCATCAGCCTAGGGGACGGACAAGAGACCCAGCACTTC. This translates into CAISLGDGQETQHF.

The rearrangement uses TRBV7-9 and TRBJ2-1, with D perhaps TRBD2 (6 bases). The V gene's germline CDR1 is SEHNR and CDR2 FQNEAQ (reference sequence). V was pared by 8 bases and J by 3 bases, with 17 bases between. The length of the CDR3 is 15 residues. The CDR3 protein is CASGPPREYYNEQFF. CDR3 coding DNA: TGTGCCAGCGGCCCCCCCCGGGAGTACTACAATGAGCAGTTCTTC.

As to this clonotype: Likely a read error: the CDR3 ends without its conserved phenylalanine or tryptophan. The chain recombines TRBV6-1 with TRBJ2-7; 9 bases are a match to TRBD1. Trimming took 9 bases from V and 2 from J; bases not matched to a gene: 11. The CDR3 runs to 15 residues. CDR1 and CDR2 from the germline V gene are MNHNS and SASEGT. The CDR3 DNA reads as TGTGCCAGTAGGAAGGGGGGACAGGGCGCCTACGAGCAGTACTCC. Translated: CASRKGGQGAYEQYS.